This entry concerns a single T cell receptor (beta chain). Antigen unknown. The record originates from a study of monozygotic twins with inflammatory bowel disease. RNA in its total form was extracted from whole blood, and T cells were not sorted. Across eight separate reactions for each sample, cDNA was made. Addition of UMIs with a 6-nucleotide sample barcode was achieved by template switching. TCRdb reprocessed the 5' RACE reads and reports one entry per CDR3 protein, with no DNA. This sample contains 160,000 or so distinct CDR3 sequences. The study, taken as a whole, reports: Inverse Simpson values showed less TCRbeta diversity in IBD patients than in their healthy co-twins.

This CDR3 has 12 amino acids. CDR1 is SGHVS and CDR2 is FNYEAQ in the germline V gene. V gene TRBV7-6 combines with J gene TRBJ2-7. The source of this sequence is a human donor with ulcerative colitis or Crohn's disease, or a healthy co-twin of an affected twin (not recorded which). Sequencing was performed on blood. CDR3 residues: CASSLAYYEQYF.